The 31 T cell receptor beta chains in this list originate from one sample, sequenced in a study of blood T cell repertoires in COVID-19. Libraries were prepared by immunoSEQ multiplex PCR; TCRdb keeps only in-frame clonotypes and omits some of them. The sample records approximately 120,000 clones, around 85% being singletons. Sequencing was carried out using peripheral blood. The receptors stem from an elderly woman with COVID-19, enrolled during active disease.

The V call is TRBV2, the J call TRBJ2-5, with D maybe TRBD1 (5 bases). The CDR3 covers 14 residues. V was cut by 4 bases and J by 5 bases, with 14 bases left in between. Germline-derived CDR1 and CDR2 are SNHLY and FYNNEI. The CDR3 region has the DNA TGTGCCAGCAGTGTGGGCAGGGCAGGGGAGACCCAGTACTTC. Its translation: CASSVGRAGETQYF.

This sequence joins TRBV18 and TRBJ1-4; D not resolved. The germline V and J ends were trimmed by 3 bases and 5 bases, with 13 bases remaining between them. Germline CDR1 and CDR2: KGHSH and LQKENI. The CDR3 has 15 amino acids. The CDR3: CASSPYSGRNEKLFF. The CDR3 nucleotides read TGTGCCAGCTCACCCTACAGCGGCCGAAATGAAAAACTGTTTTTT.

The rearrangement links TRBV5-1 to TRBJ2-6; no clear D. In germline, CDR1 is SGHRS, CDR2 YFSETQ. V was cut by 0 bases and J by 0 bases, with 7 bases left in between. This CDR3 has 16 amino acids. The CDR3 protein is CASSLGHISGANVLTF. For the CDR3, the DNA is TGCGCCAGCAGCTTGGGACACATCTCTGGGGCCAACGTCCTGACTTTC.

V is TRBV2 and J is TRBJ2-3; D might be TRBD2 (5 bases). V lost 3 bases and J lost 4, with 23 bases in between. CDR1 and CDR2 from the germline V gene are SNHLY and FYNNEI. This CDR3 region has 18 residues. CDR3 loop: CASSETPSSGISSDTQYF. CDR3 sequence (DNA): TGTGCCAGCAGTGAGACCCCTTCTTCCGGGATCTCCTCAGATACGCAGTATTTT.

The CDR3 DNA sequence: TGCGCCAGTCGAACGGACAGGGAAGGGGGCTACACCTTC. Its translation: CASRTDREGGYTF. The chain has TRBV5-1 and TRBJ1-2; 8 nucleotides agree with TRBD1. CDR3 size: 13 residues. J lost 8 bases, V lost 8 bases, and 11 bases had no gene match. Germline V gene data show CDR1 as SGHRS and CDR2 as YFSETQ.

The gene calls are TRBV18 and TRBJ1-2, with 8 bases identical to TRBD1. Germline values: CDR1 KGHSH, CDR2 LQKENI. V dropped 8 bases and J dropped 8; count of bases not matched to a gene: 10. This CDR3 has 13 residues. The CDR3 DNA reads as TGTGCCAGCCCGTTGGAGGACAGGGCGGGCTACACCTTC. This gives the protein CASPLEDRAGYTF.

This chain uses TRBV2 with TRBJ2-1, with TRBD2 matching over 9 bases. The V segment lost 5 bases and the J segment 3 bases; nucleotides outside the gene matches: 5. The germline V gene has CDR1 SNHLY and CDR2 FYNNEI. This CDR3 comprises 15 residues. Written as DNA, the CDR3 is TGTGCCAGCAGTCCGGGGACTAGCAGCTACAATGAGCAGTTCTTC. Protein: CASSPGTSSYNEQFF. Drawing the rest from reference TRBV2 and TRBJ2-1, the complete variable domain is EPEVTQTPSHQVTQMGQEVILRCVPISNHLYFYWYRQILGQKVEFLVSFYNNEISEKSEIFDDQFSVERPDGSNFTLKIRSTKLEDSAMYFCASSPGTSSYNEQFFGPGTRLTVL.

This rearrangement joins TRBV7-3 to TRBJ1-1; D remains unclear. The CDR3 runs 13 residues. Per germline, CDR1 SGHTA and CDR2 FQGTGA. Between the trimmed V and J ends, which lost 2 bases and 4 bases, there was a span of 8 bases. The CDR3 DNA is TGTGCCAGCAGCTTAGAAGAGGGCACTGAAGCTTTCTTT. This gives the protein CASSLEEGTEAFF.

This chain's CDR3 is CASIGLSWGYTF. DNA of the CDR3: TGTGCCAGCATCGGACTATCTTGGGGCTACACCTTC. The V gene is TRBV28, the J gene TRBJ1-2; no definite D call. The CDR3 runs 12 residues. V lost 7 bases to trimming and J lost 8 bases, with 14 bases between them. Germline loops: CDR1 MDHEN, CDR2 SYDVKM.

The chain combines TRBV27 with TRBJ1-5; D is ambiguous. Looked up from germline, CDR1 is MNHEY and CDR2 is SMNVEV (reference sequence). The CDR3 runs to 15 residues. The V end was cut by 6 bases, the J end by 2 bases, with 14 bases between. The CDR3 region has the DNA TGTGCCAGCAGGGGAGGGTATCGGGGCAATCAGCCCCAGCATTTT. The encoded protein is CASRGGYRGNQPQHF.

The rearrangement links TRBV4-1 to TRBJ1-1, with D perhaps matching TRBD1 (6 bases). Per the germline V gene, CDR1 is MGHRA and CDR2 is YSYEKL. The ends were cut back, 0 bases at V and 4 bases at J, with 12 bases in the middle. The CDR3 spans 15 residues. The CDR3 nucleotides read TGCGCCAGCAGCCAAGATGGACAGTCAGCCACTGAAGCTTTCTTT. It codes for CASSQDGQSATEAFF.

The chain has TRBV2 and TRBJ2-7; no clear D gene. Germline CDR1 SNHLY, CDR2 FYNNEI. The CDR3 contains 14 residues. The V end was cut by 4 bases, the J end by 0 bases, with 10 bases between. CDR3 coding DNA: TGTGCCAGCAGTGCGGAGTTAGACTCCTACGAGCAGTACTTC. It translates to CASSAELDSYEQYF. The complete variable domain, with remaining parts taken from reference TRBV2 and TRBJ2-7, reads EPEVTQTPSHQVTQMGQEVILRCVPISNHLYFYWYRQILGQKVEFLVSFYNNEISEKSEIFDDQFSVERPDGSNFTLKIRSTKLEDSAMYFCASSAELDSYEQYFGPGTRLTVT.

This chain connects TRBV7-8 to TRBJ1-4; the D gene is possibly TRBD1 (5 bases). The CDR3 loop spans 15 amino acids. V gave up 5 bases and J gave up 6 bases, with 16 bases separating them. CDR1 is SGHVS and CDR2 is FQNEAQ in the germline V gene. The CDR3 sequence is CASSLRGTLDEKLFF. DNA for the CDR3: TGTGCCAGCAGCCTCCGGGGGACCTTAGATGAAAAACTGTTTTTT.

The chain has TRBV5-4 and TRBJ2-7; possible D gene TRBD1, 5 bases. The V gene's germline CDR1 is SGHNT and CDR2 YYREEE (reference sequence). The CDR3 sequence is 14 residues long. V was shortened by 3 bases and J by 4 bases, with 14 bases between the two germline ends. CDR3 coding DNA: TGTGCCAGCAGCTCTAGGCAGGGCCAGTACGAGCAGTACTTC. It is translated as CASSSRQGQYEQYF.

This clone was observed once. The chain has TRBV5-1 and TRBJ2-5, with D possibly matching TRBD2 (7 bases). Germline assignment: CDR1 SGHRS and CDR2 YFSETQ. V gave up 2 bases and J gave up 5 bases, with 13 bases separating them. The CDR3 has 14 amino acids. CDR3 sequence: CASSFGGREETQYF. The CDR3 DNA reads TGCGCCAGCAGCTTCGGGGGGCGCGAGGAGACCCAGTACTTC.

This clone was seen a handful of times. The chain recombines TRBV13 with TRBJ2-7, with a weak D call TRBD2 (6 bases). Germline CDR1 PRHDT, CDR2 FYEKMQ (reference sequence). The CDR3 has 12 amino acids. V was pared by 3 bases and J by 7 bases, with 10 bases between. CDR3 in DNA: TGTGCCAGCAGCTTCCCGGCGGGGGAGCAGTACTTC. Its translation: CASSFPAGEQYF.

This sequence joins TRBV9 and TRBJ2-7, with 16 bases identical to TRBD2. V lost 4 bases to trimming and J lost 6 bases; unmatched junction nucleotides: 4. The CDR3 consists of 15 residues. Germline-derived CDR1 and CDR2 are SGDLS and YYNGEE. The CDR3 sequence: CASSPGLAGGGEQYF. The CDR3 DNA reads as TGTGCCAGCAGCCCGGGACTAGCGGGAGGGGGCGAGCAGTACTTC. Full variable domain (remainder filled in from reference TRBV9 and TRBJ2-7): DSGVTQTPKHLITATGQRVTLRCSPRSGDLSVYWYQQSLDQGLQFLIQYYNGEERAKGNILERFSAQQFPDLHSELNLSSLELGDSALYFCASSPGLAGGGEQYFGPGTRLTVT.

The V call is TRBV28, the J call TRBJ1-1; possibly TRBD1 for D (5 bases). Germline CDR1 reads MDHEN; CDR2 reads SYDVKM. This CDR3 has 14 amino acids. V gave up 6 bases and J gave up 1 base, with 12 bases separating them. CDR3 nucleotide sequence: TGTGCCAGCAGGATTGGACACCAGAACACTGAAGCTTTCTTT. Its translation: CASRIGHQNTEAFF.

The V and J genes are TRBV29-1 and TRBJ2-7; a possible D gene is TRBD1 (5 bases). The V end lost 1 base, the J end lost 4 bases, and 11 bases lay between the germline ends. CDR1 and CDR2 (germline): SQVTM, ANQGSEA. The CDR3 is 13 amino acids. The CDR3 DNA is TGCAGCGTTGAAGGGCTGCAGGGTTACGAGCAGTACTTC. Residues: CSVEGLQGYEQYF.

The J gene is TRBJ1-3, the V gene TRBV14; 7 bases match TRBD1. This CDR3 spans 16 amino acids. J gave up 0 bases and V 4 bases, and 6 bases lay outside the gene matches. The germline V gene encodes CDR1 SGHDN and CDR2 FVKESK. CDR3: CASSPGQAISGNTIYF. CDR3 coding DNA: TGTGCCAGCAGCCCAGGACAGGCTATCTCTGGAAACACCATATATTTT.

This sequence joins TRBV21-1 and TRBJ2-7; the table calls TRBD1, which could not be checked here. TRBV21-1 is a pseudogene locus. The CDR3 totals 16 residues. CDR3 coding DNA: TGTGCCAGCAGCAAAGCCCTGGGGCAGGGCCCCTACGAGCAGTACTTC. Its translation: CASSKALGQGPYEQYF.

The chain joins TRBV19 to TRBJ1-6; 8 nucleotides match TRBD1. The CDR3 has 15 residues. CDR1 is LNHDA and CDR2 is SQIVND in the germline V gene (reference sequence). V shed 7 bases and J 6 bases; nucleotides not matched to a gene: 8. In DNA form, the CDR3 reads TGTGCCAGTACCGCCGGACAGGGAGGTAATTCACCCCTCCACTTT. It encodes CASTAGQGGNSPLHF.

The CDR3 region has the DNA TGTGCCAGCAGTCAATGGGGGACAGGCTCCTACAATGAGCAGTTCTTC. It codes for CASSQWGTGSYNEQFF. The chain links TRBV25-1 to TRBJ2-1, with TRBD1 matching over 8 bases. In germline, CDR1 is MGHDK, CDR2 SYGVNS. There are 16 residues in the CDR3. V shed 5 bases, J shed 0 bases, and the junction held 6 bases outside the gene matches. Full variable domain (outside the CDR3, taken from reference TRBV25-1 and TRBJ2-1): EADIYQTPRYLVIGTGKKITLECSQTMGHDKMYWYQQDPGMELHLIHYSYGVNSTEKGDLSSESTVSRIRTEHFPLTLESARPSHTSQYLCASSQWGTGSYNEQFFGPGTRLTVL.

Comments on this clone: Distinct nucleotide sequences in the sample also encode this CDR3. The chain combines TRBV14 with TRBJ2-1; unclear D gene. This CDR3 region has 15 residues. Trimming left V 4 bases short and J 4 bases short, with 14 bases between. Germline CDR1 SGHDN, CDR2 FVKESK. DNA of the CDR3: TGTGCCAGCAGCCCGCTGATGCTCGGGTACAATGAGCAGTTCTTC. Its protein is CASSPLMLGYNEQFF.

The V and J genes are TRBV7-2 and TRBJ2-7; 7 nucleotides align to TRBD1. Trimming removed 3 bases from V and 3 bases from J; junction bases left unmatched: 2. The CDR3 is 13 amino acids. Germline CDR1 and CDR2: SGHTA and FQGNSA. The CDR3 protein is CASSFAGGYEQYF. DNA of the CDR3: TGTGCCAGCAGCTTTGCAGGGGGCTACGAGCAGTACTTC.

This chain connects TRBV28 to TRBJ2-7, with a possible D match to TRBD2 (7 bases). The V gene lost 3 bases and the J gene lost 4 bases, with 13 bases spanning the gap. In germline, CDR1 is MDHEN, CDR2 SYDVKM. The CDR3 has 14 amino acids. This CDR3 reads CASSFGGQGYEQYF. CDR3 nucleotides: TGTGCCAGCAGTTTCGGGGGGCAGGGATACGAGCAGTACTTC.

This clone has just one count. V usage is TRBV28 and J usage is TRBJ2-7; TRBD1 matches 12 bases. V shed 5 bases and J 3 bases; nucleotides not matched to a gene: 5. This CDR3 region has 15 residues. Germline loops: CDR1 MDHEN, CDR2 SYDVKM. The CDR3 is CASSIGTGGVYEQYF. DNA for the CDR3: TGTGCCAGCAGTATTGGGACAGGGGGCGTCTACGAGCAGTACTTC. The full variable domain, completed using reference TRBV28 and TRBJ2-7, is DVKVTQSSRYLVKRTGEKVFLECVQDMDHENMFWYRQDPGLGLRLIYFSYDVKMKEKGDIPEGYSVSREKKERFSLILESASTNQTSMYLCASSIGTGGVYEQYFGPGTRLTVT.

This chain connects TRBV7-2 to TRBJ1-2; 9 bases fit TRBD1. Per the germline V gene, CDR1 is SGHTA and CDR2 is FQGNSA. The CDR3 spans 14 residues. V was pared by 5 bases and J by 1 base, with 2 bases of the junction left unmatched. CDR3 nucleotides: TGTGCCAGCAGCACAGGGGGCTTTAACTATGGCTACACCTTC. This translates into CASSTGGFNYGYTF.

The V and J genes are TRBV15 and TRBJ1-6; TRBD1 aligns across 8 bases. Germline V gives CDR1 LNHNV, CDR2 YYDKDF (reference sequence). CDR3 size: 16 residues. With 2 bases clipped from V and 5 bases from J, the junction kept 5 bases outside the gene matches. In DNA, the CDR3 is TGTGCCACCAGCAGACCTCAGGGGGCGGATAATTCACCCCTCCACTTT. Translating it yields CATSRPQGADNSPLHF.

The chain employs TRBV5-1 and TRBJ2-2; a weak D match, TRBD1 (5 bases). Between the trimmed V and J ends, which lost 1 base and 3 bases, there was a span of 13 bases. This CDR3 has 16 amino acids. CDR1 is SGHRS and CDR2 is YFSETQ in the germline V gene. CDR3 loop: CASSLNGAGHTGELFF. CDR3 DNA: TGCGCCAGCAGCTTGAATGGGGCAGGGCACACCGGGGAGCTGTTTTTT.

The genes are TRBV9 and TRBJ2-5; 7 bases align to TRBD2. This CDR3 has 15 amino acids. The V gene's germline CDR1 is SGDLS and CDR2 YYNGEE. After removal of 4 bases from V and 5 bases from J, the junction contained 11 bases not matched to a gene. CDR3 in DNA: TGTGCCAGCAGCCTGGGAGGGCGGGACCTCGAGACCCAGTACTTC. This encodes CASSLGGRDLETQYF. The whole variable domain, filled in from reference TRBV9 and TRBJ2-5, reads DSGVTQTPKHLITATGQRVTLRCSPRSGDLSVYWYQQSLDQGLQFLIQYYNGEERAKGNILERFSAQQFPDLHSELNLSSLELGDSALYFCASSLGGRDLETQYFGPGTRLLVL.